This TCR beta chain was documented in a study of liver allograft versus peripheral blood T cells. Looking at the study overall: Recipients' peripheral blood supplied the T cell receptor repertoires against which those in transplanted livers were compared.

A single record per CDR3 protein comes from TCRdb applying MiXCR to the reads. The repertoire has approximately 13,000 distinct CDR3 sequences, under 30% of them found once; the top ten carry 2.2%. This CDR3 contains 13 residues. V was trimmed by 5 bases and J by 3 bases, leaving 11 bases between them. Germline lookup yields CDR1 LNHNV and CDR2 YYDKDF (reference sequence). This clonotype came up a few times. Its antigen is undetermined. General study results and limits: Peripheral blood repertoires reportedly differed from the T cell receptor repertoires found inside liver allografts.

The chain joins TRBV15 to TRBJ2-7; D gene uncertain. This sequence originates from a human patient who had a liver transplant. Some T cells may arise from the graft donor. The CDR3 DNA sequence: TGTGCCACCAGCCCAGACCGGAACTACGAGCAGTACTTC. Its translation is CATSPDRNYEQYF.